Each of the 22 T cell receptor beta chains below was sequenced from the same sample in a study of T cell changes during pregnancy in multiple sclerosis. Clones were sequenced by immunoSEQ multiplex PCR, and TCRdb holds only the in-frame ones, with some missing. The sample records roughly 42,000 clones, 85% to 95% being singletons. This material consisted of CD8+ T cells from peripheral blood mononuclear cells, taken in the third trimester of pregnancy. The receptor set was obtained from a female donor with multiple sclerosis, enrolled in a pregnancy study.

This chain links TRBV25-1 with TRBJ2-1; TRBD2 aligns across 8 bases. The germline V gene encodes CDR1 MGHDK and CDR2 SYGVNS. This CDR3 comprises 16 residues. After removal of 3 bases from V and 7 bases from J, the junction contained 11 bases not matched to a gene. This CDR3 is CASSDPPAGVGNEQFF. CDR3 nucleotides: TGTGCCAGCAGTGACCCTCCAGCGGGAGTGGGGAATGAGCAGTTCTTC.

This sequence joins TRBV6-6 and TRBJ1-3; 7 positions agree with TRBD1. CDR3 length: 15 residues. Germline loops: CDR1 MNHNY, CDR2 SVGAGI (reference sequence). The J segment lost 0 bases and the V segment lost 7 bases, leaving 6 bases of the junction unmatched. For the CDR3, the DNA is TGTGCCAGCAAAGAACAGGGGTACTCTGGAAACACCATATATTTT. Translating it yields CASKEQGYSGNTIYF.

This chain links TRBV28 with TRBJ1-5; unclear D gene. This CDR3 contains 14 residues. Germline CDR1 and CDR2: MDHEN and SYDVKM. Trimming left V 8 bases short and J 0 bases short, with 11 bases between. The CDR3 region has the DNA TGTGCCAGCGCCCCTGAGGGTAGCAATCAGCCCCAGCATTTT. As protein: CASAPEGSNQPQHF. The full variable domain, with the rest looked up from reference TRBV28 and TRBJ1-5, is DVKVTQSSRYLVKRTGEKVFLECVQDMDHENMFWYRQDPGLGLRLIYFSYDVKMKEKGDIPEGYSVSREKKERFSLILESASTNQTSMYLCASAPEGSNQPQHFGDGTRLSIL.

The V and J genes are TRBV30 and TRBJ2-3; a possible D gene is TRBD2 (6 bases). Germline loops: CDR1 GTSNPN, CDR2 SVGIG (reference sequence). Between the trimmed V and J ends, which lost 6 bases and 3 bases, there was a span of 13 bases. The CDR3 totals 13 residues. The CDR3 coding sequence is TGTGCCTGTTCGGGGGAGGTGACAGATACGCAGTATTTT. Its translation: CACSGEVTDTQYF. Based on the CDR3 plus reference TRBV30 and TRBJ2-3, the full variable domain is SQTIHQWPATLVQPVGSPLSLECTVEGTSNPNLYWYRQAAGRGLQLLFYSVGIGQISSEVPQNLSASRPQDRQFILSSKKLLLSDSGFYLCACSGEVTDTQYFGPGTRLTVL.

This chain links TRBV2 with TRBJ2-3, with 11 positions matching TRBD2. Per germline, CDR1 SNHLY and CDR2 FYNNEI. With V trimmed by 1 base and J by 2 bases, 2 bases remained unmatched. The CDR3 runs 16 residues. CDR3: CASSEVLAGATDTQYF. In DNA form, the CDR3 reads TGTGCCAGCAGTGAAGTACTAGCGGGGGCCACAGATACGCAGTATTTT.

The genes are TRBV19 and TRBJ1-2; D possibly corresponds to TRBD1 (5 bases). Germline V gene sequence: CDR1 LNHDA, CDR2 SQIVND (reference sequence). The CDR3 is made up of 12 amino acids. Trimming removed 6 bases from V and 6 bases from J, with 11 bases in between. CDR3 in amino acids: CASREEGHGYTF. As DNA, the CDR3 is TGTGCCAGTAGGGAGGAGGGGCATGGCTACACCTTC. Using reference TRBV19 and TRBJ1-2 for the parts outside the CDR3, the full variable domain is DGGITQSPKYLFRKEGQNVTLSCEQNLNHDAMYWYRQDPGQGLRLIYYSQIVNDFQKGDIAEGYSVSREKKESFPLTVTSAQKNPTAFYLCASREEGHGYTFGSGTRLTVV.

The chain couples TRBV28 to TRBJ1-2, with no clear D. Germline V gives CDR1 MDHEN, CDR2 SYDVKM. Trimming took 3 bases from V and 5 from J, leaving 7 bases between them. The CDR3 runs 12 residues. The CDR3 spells CASSFGEYGYTF. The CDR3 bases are TGTGCCAGCAGTTTTGGGGAGTATGGCTACACCTTC.

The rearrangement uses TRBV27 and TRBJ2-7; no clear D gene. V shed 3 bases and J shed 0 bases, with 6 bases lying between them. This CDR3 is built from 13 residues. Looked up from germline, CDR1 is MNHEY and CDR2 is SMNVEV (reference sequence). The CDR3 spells CASSFGPSYEQYF. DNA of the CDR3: TGTGCCAGCAGTTTTGGCCCCTCCTACGAGCAGTACTTC.

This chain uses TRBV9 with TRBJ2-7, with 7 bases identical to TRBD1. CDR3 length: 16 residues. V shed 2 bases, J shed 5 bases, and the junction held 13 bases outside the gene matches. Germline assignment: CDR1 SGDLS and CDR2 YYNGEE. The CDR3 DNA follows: TGTGCCAGCAGCGTTATAGGGGACAGTCCTCCCGACGAGCAGTACTTC. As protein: CASSVIGDSPPDEQYF.

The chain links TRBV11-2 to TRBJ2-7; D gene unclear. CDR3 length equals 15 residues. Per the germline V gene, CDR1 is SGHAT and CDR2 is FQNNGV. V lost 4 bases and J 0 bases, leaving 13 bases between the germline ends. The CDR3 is CASSSYRPSSYEQYF. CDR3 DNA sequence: TGTGCCAGCAGCTCATACAGACCAAGCTCCTACGAGCAGTACTTC.

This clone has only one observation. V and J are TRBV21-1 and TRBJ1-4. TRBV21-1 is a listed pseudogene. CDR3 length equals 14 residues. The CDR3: CASSKLAGLEKLFF. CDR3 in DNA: TGTGCCAGCAGCAAATTGGCGGGTTTGGAGAAACTGTTTTTT.

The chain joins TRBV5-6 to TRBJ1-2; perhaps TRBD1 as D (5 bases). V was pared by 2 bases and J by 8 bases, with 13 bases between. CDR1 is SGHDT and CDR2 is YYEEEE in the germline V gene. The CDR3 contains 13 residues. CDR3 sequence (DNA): TGTGCCAGCAGCTTAATACAGGACGGAGGCTACACCTTC. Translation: CASSLIQDGGYTF.

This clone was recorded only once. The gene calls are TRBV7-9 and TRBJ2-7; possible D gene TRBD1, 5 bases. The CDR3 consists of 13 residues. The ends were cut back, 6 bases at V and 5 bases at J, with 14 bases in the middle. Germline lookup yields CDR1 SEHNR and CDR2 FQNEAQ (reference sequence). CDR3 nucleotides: TGTGCCAGCAGTTCGCAGGGAAAGGACGAGCAGTACTTC. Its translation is CASSSQGKDEQYF.

This chain's CDR3 is CASSSTTGTYEQYF. In DNA form, the CDR3 reads TGTGCCAGCAGCTCGACGACAGGGACCTACGAGCAGTACTTC. The rearrangement links TRBV7-9 to TRBJ2-7, with 7 bases fitting TRBD1. Looked up from germline, CDR1 is SEHNR and CDR2 is FQNEAQ (reference sequence). CDR3 length equals 14 residues. The V gene end was trimmed by 4 bases and the J gene end by 2 bases; junction bases not matched to a gene: 5.

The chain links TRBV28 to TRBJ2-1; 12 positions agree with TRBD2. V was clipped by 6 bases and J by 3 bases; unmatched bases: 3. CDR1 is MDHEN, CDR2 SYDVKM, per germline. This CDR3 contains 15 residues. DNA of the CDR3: TGTGCCAGCAGCCAACTAGCGGGAGGCTACAATGAGCAGTTCTTC. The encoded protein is CASSQLAGGYNEQFF. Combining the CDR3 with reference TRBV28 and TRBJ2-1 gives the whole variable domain DVKVTQSSRYLVKRTGEKVFLECVQDMDHENMFWYRQDPGLGLRLIYFSYDVKMKEKGDIPEGYSVSREKKERFSLILESASTNQTSMYLCASSQLAGGYNEQFFGPGTRLTVL.

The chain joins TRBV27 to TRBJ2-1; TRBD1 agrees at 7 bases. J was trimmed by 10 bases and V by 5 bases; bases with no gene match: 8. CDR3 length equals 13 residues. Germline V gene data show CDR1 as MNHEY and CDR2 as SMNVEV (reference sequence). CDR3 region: CASSPNRGWEQFF. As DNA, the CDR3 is TGTGCCAGCAGTCCTAACAGGGGTTGGGAGCAGTTCTTC.

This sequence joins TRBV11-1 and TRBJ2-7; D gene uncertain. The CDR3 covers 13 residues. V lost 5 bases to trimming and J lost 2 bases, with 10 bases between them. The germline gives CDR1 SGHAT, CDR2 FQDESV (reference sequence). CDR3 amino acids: CASSQDTAYEQYF. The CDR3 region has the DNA TGTGCCAGCAGCCAAGACACAGCCTACGAGCAGTACTTC.

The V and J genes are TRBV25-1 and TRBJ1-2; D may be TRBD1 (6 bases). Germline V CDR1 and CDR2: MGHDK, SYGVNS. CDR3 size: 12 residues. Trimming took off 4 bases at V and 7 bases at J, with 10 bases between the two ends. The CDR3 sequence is CASSVTGFGYTF. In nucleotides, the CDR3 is TGTGCCAGCAGTGTTACAGGGTTTGGCTACACCTTC.

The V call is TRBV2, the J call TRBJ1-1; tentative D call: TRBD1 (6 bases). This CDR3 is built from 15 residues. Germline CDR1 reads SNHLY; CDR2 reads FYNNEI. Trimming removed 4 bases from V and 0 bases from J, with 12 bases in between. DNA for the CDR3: TGTGCCAGCAGTGCGAGACAGGTCATGAACACTGAAGCTTTCTTT. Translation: CASSARQVMNTEAFF.

The CDR3 bases are TGCGCCAGCAGCCTTAACGGGGGGGATCCACGGGAGCTGTTTTTT. This sequence encodes CASSLNGGDPRELFF. The rearrangement joins TRBV5-1 to TRBJ2-2, with TRBD2 identical over 8 bases. The junction had 11 bases not matched to a gene; V was cut back by 4 bases and J by 9 bases. This CDR3 has 15 amino acids. Germline values: CDR1 SGHRS, CDR2 YFSETQ.

CDR3 in amino acids: CASSPGQTENTEAFF. Here the CDR3 DNA reads TGTGCCAGCTCACCAGGCCAGACAGAGAACACTGAAGCTTTCTTT. The V and J genes are TRBV18 and TRBJ1-1, with a weak D call TRBD1 (5 bases). Germline assignment: CDR1 KGHSH and CDR2 LQKENI. Trimming cost V 2 bases and J 1 base, with 11 bases left between them. The CDR3 spans 15 residues.

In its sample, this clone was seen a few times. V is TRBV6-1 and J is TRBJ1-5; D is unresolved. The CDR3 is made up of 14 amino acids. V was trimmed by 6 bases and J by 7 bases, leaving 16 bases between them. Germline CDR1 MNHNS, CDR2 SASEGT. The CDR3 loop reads CASREAGSGQPQHF. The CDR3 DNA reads TGTGCCAGCAGGGAGGCGGGGTCTGGACAGCCCCAGCATTTT.